These T cell receptor beta chains were read from a single sample in a study of shared clonotypes between healthy human individuals. Repertoires were generated with immunoSEQ multiplex PCR, while TCRdb's copy carries only in-frame clones and drops some. The data contain some 2,000,000 clones, around 96% of them seen just once; the ten biggest clones take up around 1.1%. The specimen was naive CD8+ T cells sorted from blood. The receptor source for this set is a man between 18 and 29 years old in good health. The CDR3 runs from the conserved cysteine through the conserved F or W. The order of the fields is clone size, J gene, D gene, V gene, CDR3 protein, CDR3 DNA. The D gene is left open where the match is weak. Clone size appears in some rows only: once, few, many, or a class for an expanded clone.

clone_size: -; j_call: TRBJ2-3; d_call: -; v_call: TRBV5-6; cdr3_aa: CASSLEGITGDTQYF; cdr3_nt: TGTGCCAGCAGCTTGGAAGGGATTACTGGAGATACGCAGTATTTT
clone_size: -; j_call: TRBJ2-3; d_call: TRBD1; v_call: TRBV7-9; cdr3_aa: CASSLASAGGLTDTQYF; cdr3_nt: TGTGCCAGCAGCTTAGCGTCTGCAGGGGGTCTCACAGATACGCAGTATTTT
clone_size: -; j_call: TRBJ2-6; d_call: -; v_call: TRBV19; cdr3_aa: CAVEAGSGANVLTF; cdr3_nt: TGTGCCGTAGAGGCGGGCTCTGGGGCCAACGTCCTGACTTTC
clone_size: once; j_call: TRBJ2-7; d_call: TRBD2; v_call: TRBV28; cdr3_aa: CASSLAGGAYEQYF; cdr3_nt: TGTGCCAGCAGTTTAGCGGGGGGCGCGTACGAGCAGTACTTC
clone_size: -; j_call: TRBJ2-5; d_call: TRBD2; v_call: TRBV7-3; cdr3_aa: CASSLNGGALETQYF; cdr3_nt: TGTGCCAGCAGCTTAAACGGGGGGGCCCTAGAGACCCAGTACTTC
clone_size: few; j_call: TRBJ1-6; d_call: -; v_call: TRBV29-1; cdr3_aa: CSVEETPQLPLHF; cdr3_nt: TGCAGCGTTGAAGAGACGCCCCAATTACCCCTCCACTTT
clone_size: -; j_call: TRBJ2-7; d_call: TRBD2; v_call: TRBV7-9; cdr3_aa: CASRSGTSDSYEQYF; cdr3_nt: TGTGCCAGCAGATCTGGGACTAGCGACTCCTACGAGCAGTACTTC
clone_size: -; j_call: TRBJ2-7; d_call: TRBD2; v_call: TRBV19; cdr3_aa: CASSLSGAAYEQYF; cdr3_nt: TGTGCCAGTAGCCTAAGCGGGGCCGCCTACGAGCAGTACTTC
clone_size: -; j_call: TRBJ2-6; d_call: TRBD1; v_call: TRBV4-3; cdr3_aa: CASSQRTGEVSGANVLTF; cdr3_nt: TGCGCCAGCAGCCAGAGGACAGGGGAAGTCTCTGGGGCCAACGTCCTGACTTTC
clone_size: -; j_call: TRBJ1-2; d_call: TRBD1; v_call: TRBV28; cdr3_aa: CASSLQGALPYGYTF; cdr3_nt: TGTGCCAGCAGTTTGCAGGGGGCCCTACCCTATGGCTACACCTTC
clone_size: -; j_call: TRBJ2-7; d_call: TRBD1; v_call: TRBV2; cdr3_aa: CASSGWDRSVYEQYF; cdr3_nt: TGTGCCAGCAGTGGGTGGGACAGGAGCGTCTACGAGCAGTACTTC
clone_size: -; j_call: TRBJ2-5; d_call: TRBD2; v_call: TRBV27; cdr3_aa: CASSLVSGGPSETQYF; cdr3_nt: TGTGCCAGCAGTTTAGTTAGCGGGGGACCAAGTGAGACCCAGTACTTC
clone_size: -; j_call: TRBJ2-7; d_call: TRBD1; v_call: TRBV9; cdr3_aa: CASSVDGTGSYEQYF; cdr3_nt: TGTGCCAGCAGCGTCGACGGGACAGGTTCCTACGAGCAGTACTTC
clone_size: few; j_call: TRBJ1-2; d_call: -; v_call: TRBV7-9; cdr3_aa: CASSLVAGDIGYTF; cdr3_nt: TGTGCCAGCAGCTTAGTGGCAGGGGATATTGGCTACACCTTC
clone_size: -; j_call: TRBJ1-5; d_call: -; v_call: TRBV19; cdr3_aa: CASSLHFDDSSGQPQHF; cdr3_nt: TGTGCCAGTAGTCTCCACTTCGACGACAGTTCTGGGCAGCCCCAGCATTTT
clone_size: -; j_call: TRBJ2-7; d_call: -; v_call: TRBV7-2; cdr3_aa: CASSPMIASYDEQYF; cdr3_nt: TGTGCCAGCAGCCCTATGATCGCTTCCTACGACGAGCAGTACTTC
clone_size: -; j_call: TRBJ2-7; d_call: -; v_call: TRBV19; cdr3_aa: CASSISGAAYEQYF; cdr3_nt: TGTGCCAGTAGCATATCCGGGGCCGCCTACGAGCAGTACTTC
clone_size: -; j_call: TRBJ1-1; d_call: -; v_call: TRBV7-9; cdr3_aa: CASSLARGSPGSTEAFF; cdr3_nt: TGTGCCAGCAGCTTAGCGCGGGGCAGCCCGGGAAGCACTGAAGCTTTCTTT
clone_size: -; j_call: TRBJ2-1; d_call: -; v_call: TRBV6-1; cdr3_aa: CASSEDGTDYNEQFF; cdr3_nt: TGTGCCAGCAGTGAAGACGGTACGGATTACAATGAGCAGTTCTTC
clone_size: -; j_call: TRBJ2-5; d_call: TRBD1; v_call: TRBV5-1; cdr3_aa: CASSLYPGTGQETQYF; cdr3_nt: TGCGCCAGCAGCTTGTACCCCGGGACAGGACAAGAGACCCAGTACTTC
clone_size: once; j_call: TRBJ1-4; d_call: TRBD1; v_call: TRBV11-2; cdr3_aa: CASSLRTGGSANEKLFF; cdr3_nt: TGTGCCAGCAGCCTACGGACAGGGGGCTCGGCTAATGAAAAACTGTTTTTT
clone_size: once; j_call: TRBJ2-1; d_call: -; v_call: TRBV6-1; cdr3_aa: CASSEERWAGGNQQFF; cdr3_nt: TGTGCCAGCAGTGAAGAGAGGTGGGCAGGGGGGAACCAGCAGTTCTTC
clone_size: -; j_call: TRBJ2-5; d_call: -; v_call: TRBV7-7; cdr3_aa: CASSWMLMGPGGGETQYF; cdr3_nt: TGTGCTAGCAGCTGGATGCTGATGGGCCCAGGGGGGGGAGAGACCCAGTACTTC
clone_size: -; j_call: TRBJ1-5; d_call: -; v_call: TRBV6-5; cdr3_aa: CASSYDRLGPQHF; cdr3_nt: TGTGCCAGCAGTTACGACAGGTTAGGGCCCCAGCATTTT
clone_size: once; j_call: TRBJ1-1; d_call: TRBD1; v_call: TRBV5-6; cdr3_aa: CASSFGQDPYLNTEAFF; cdr3_nt: TGTGCCAGCAGCTTCGGACAGGACCCCTACCTGAACACTGAAGCTTTCTTT
clone_size: -; j_call: TRBJ1-6; d_call: -; v_call: TRBV10-3; cdr3_aa: CAITVGTENSPLHF; cdr3_nt: TGTGCCATCACCGTCGGGACGGAGAATTCACCCCTCCACTTT
clone_size: -; j_call: TRBJ2-1; d_call: -; v_call: TRBV7-9; cdr3_aa: CASRLDNEQFF; cdr3_nt: TGTGCCAGCAGGCTGGACAATGAGCAGTTCTTC
clone_size: -; j_call: TRBJ2-1; d_call: TRBD2; v_call: TRBV29-1; cdr3_aa: CSVEGAGAVAGGSYNEQFF; cdr3_nt: TGCAGCGTTGAAGGGGCCGGGGCCGTAGCGGGAGGCTCCTACAATGAGCAGTTCTTC
clone_size: -; j_call: TRBJ1-5; d_call: -; v_call: TRBV2; cdr3_aa: CASSRPGYNQPQHF; cdr3_nt: TGTGCCAGCAGTAGACCTGGTTACAATCAGCCCCAGCATTTT
clone_size: -; j_call: TRBJ2-3; d_call: TRBD2; v_call: TRBV30; cdr3_aa: CAWRGTSVDTQYF; cdr3_nt: TGTGCCTGGAGGGGGACTAGCGTTGATACGCAGTATTTT
clone_size: -; j_call: TRBJ2-7; d_call: -; v_call: TRBV5-4; cdr3_aa: CASSFRGSSYEQYF; cdr3_nt: TGTGCCAGCAGCTTCCGTGGAAGCTCCTACGAGCAGTACTTC
clone_size: -; j_call: TRBJ2-7; d_call: TRBD1; v_call: TRBV7-6; cdr3_aa: CASSLGVTGTSEQYF; cdr3_nt: TGTGCCAGCAGCTTAGGGGTGACAGGGACCTCGGAGCAGTACTTC
clone_size: -; j_call: TRBJ2-7; d_call: -; v_call: TRBV28; cdr3_aa: CASRGTDDYEQYF; cdr3_nt: TGTGCCAGCAGGGGGACGGACGACTACGAGCAGTACTTC
clone_size: -; j_call: TRBJ2-4; d_call: -; v_call: TRBV4-1; cdr3_aa: CASSLGVTKNIQYF; cdr3_nt: TGCGCCAGCAGCTTAGGCGTCACAAAAAACATTCAGTACTTC
clone_size: -; j_call: TRBJ2-7; d_call: -; v_call: TRBV18; cdr3_aa: CASSPAAGEGFGEQYF; cdr3_nt: TGTGCCAGCTCACCGGCGGCAGGGGAAGGTTTCGGCGAGCAGTACTTC
clone_size: -; j_call: TRBJ2-1; d_call: TRBD2; v_call: TRBV4-1; cdr3_aa: CASSQGLWDYTYNEQFF; cdr3_nt: TGCGCCAGCAGCCAAGGTCTTTGGGACTACACCTACAATGAGCAGTTCTTC
clone_size: -; j_call: TRBJ2-1; d_call: -; v_call: TRBV29-1; cdr3_aa: CSLVRQGAYNEQFF; cdr3_nt: TGCAGCCTGGTACGGCAGGGAGCCTACAATGAGCAGTTCTTC
clone_size: -; j_call: TRBJ2-7; d_call: -; v_call: TRBV9; cdr3_aa: CASSVAAASSYEQYF; cdr3_nt: TGTGCCAGCAGCGTAGCGGCAGCCTCGAGCTACGAGCAGTACTTC
clone_size: -; j_call: TRBJ2-7; d_call: -; v_call: TRBV9; cdr3_aa: CASSVARDGPYEQYF; cdr3_nt: TGTGCCAGCAGCGTAGCTCGGGACGGTCCCTACGAGCAGTACTTC
clone_size: -; j_call: TRBJ2-3; d_call: -; v_call: TRBV9; cdr3_aa: CASSVGDSTDTQYF; cdr3_nt: TGTGCCAGCAGCGTAGGGGACTCTACAGATACGCAGTATTTT
clone_size: -; j_call: TRBJ2-3; d_call: -; v_call: TRBV29-1; cdr3_aa: CSATPSTDTQYF; cdr3_nt: TGCAGCGCCACCCCTAGCACAGATACGCAGTATTTT
clone_size: -; j_call: TRBJ2-7; d_call: -; v_call: TRBV27; cdr3_aa: CASTTVGASREQYF; cdr3_nt: TGTGCCAGCACTACCGTTGGGGCCTCTCGGGAGCAGTACTTC
clone_size: -; j_call: TRBJ2-7; d_call: TRBD1; v_call: TRBV18; cdr3_aa: CASSPGTGIYEQYF; cdr3_nt: TGTGCCAGCTCACCCGGGACAGGGATCTACGAGCAGTACTTC
clone_size: -; j_call: TRBJ2-5; d_call: -; v_call: TRBV10-2; cdr3_aa: CASREERNGGGETQYF; cdr3_nt: TGCGCCAGCAGGGAGGAACGGAACGGAGGGGGGGAGACCCAGTACTTC
clone_size: -; j_call: TRBJ2-1; d_call: -; v_call: TRBV6-4; cdr3_aa: CASSEVAGTYNEQFF; cdr3_nt: TGTGCCAGCAGTGAAGTCGCGGGCACCTACAATGAGCAGTTCTTC
clone_size: -; j_call: TRBJ1-1; d_call: -; v_call: TRBV6-4; cdr3_aa: CASIRFEATEAFF; cdr3_nt: TGTGCCAGCATTCGATTCGAGGCCACTGAAGCTTTCTTT
clone_size: -; j_call: TRBJ2-1; d_call: TRBD2; v_call: TRBV5-1; cdr3_aa: CASSSSGSSNEQFF; cdr3_nt: TGCGCCAGCAGCTCTAGCGGGAGTAGCAATGAGCAGTTCTTC
clone_size: -; j_call: TRBJ2-1; d_call: TRBD2; v_call: TRBV27; cdr3_aa: CASSPAGGLSYNEQFF; cdr3_nt: TGTGCCAGCAGTCCAGCGGGGGGGCTATCCTACAATGAGCAGTTCTTC
clone_size: -; j_call: TRBJ2-1; d_call: -; v_call: TRBV19; cdr3_aa: CASSIWGSGHNEQFF; cdr3_nt: TGTGCCAGTAGTATATGGGGTTCCGGGCACAATGAGCAGTTCTTC
clone_size: -; j_call: TRBJ2-7; d_call: -; v_call: TRBV6-5; cdr3_aa: CATGETLDSRYEQYF; cdr3_nt: TGTGCCACCGGGGAGACCCTGGACAGTAGGTACGAGCAGTACTTC
clone_size: -; j_call: TRBJ1-5; d_call: -; v_call: TRBV19; cdr3_aa: CASSTGGHQPQHF; cdr3_nt: TGTGCCAGTAGTACCGGGGGGCATCAGCCCCAGCATTTT
clone_size: -; j_call: TRBJ2-3; d_call: -; v_call: TRBV19; cdr3_aa: CASSTLTEASTDTQYF; cdr3_nt: TGTGCCAGTAGTACCCTGACAGAGGCTAGCACAGATACGCAGTATTTT
clone_size: -; j_call: TRBJ1-1; d_call: -; v_call: TRBV29-1; cdr3_aa: CSVAIGDTLRDTEAFF; cdr3_nt: TGCAGCGTCGCTATAGGGGACACCCTTCGGGACACTGAAGCTTTCTTT